Included here is one TCR beta chain sequence, with context. This sample also contains other DNA sequences that code for the same CDR3. Germline CDR1 and CDR2: SGHTA and FQGNSA. Trimming cost V 1 base and J 0 bases, with 7 bases left between them. The CDR3 covers 15 residues. This record belongs to a study of blood T cell repertoires in COVID-19. Study-level background: The cDNA or gDNA used as material had been derived from T cells, B-cell-depleted T cells, or PBMCs.

The table came from immunoSEQ multiplex PCR; TCRdb's copy has only in-frame clones and leaves some out. The sample records about 94,000 clones, roughly 80% being singletons. This TCR derives from a human donor in a cohort sampled during active COVID-19. Sequenced input: peripheral blood. The chain employs TRBV7-2 and TRBJ1-3; D is ambiguous. In DNA form, the CDR3 reads TGTGCCAGCAGCTTAGGACGGAGCTCTGGAAACACCATATATTTT. Translation gives CASSLGRSSGNTIYF.